Below are 30 T cell receptor beta chains sequenced from a single sample in a study of blood T cell repertoires in COVID-19. This table comes from immunoSEQ multiplex PCR, and its TCRdb copy is limited to in-frame clones, with some not included. The table lists around 300,000 clones, around 90% of them singletons. Specimen: peripheral blood. These receptor sequences come from a man aged 45-65 years with acute or convalescent COVID-19.

The V call is TRBV10-1, the J call TRBJ1-4; 7 bases match TRBD1. The CDR3 extends over 13 amino acids. The trim removed 6 bases at V and 8 bases at J, leaving 6 bases unmatched. The germline V gene encodes CDR1 WNHNN and CDR2 SYGVQD (reference sequence). The CDR3 reads CASSNRGGEKLFF. The DNA for the CDR3 is TGCGCCAGCAGCAACAGGGGCGGCGAAAAACTGTTTTTT.

J is TRBJ1-6 and V is TRBV5-1, with TRBD1 as a possible D gene (5 bases). V lost 0 bases and J lost 7, with 14 bases in between. Per the germline V gene, CDR1 is SGHRS and CDR2 is YFSETQ. The CDR3 runs 16 residues. The CDR3 nucleotides are TGCGCCAGCAGCTTGGAAGACAGAAGGTTGAATTCACCCCTCCACTTT. It encodes CASSLEDRRLNSPLHF. The whole variable domain, remainder taken from reference TRBV5-1 and TRBJ1-6, is KAGVTQTPRYLIKTRGQQVTLSCSPISGHRSVSWYQQTPGQGLQFLFEYFSETQRNKGNFPGRFSGRQFSNSRSEMNVSTLELGDSALYLCASSLEDRRLNSPLHFGNGTRLTVT.

V is TRBV4-2 and J is TRBJ2-1, with a tentative D call TRBD2 (6 bases). Between the trimmed V and J ends, which lost 4 bases and 5 bases, there was a span of 15 bases. The CDR3 spans 15 residues. CDR1 and CDR2 (germline): LGHNA, YNFKEQ. CDR3 amino acids: CASSPLPGVHNEQFF. DNA of the CDR3: TGTGCCAGCAGCCCACTTCCGGGGGTGCACAATGAGCAGTTCTTC.

The V call is TRBV10-1, the J call TRBJ2-5; a weak D match, TRBD1 (5 bases). This CDR3 spans 13 amino acids. The V gene lost 8 bases and the J gene lost 1 base, with 11 bases spanning the gap. The germline V gene has CDR1 WNHNN and CDR2 SYGVQD (reference sequence). The chain's CDR3 is CASQHTGQETQYF. CDR3 sequence (DNA): TGCGCCAGCCAACATACAGGCCAAGAGACCCAGTACTTC.

J is TRBJ2-5 and V is TRBV5-5; D possibly corresponds to TRBD2 (6 bases). The germline V gene has CDR1 SGHKS and CDR2 YYEKEE (reference sequence). The CDR3 is made up of 12 amino acids. V lost 9 bases, J lost 1 base, and 10 bases lay in between. DNA for the CDR3: TGTGCCAACACGGAGGGCCAAGAGACCCAGTACTTC. Amino acid sequence: CANTEGQETQYF.

The rearrangement links TRBV19 to TRBJ2-3, with 8 positions matching TRBD2. The CDR3 spans 16 residues. Trimming at V came to 6 bases and at J to 4 bases, leaving 12 bases not matched to a gene. Germline V gene data show CDR1 as LNHDA and CDR2 as SQIVND (reference sequence). DNA of the CDR3: TGTGCCAGTAGACCTCTAGCGGGCCGGGCATCAGATACGCAGTATTTT. It specifies CASRPLAGRASDTQYF.

The chain carries TRBV5-5 and TRBJ2-7, with D possibly matching TRBD1 (8 bases). In germline, CDR1 is SGHKS, CDR2 YYEKEE (reference sequence). This CDR3 region has 13 residues. V was cut by 4 bases and J by 4 bases, with 12 bases left in between. DNA for the CDR3: TGTGCCAGCAGCCTACAGGGGGGGTACGAGCAGTACTTC. Protein sequence: CASSLQGGYEQYF.

This clone was recorded only once. V gene TRBV25-1 combines with J gene TRBJ2-7, with TRBD1 matching over 8 bases. The CDR3 is 14 amino acids. The germline CDR1 and CDR2 sequences are MGHDK and SYGVNS. Trimming took 4 bases from V and 1 from J; bases not matched to a gene: 3. CDR3 nucleotide sequence: TGTGCCAGCAGTGCCGACAGGGGATCCTACGAGCAGTACTTC. The encoded protein is CASSADRGSYEQYF.

CDR3 sequence (DNA): TGTGCCAGCAGCCGGACAGCGGGGGACACCGGGGAGCTGTTTTTT. It codes for CASSRTAGDTGELFF. V is TRBV3-1 (or the pseudogene TRBV3-2) and J is TRBJ2-2; TRBD2 matches at 8 bases. Unmatched junction bases numbered 4, after V lost 4 bases and J lost 3 bases. The CDR3 loop spans 15 amino acids. The V gene's germline CDR1 is LGHDT and CDR2 YNNKEL (reference sequence).

The V and J genes are TRBV3-1 (or the pseudogene TRBV3-2) and TRBJ1-5, with D maybe TRBD1 (5 bases). CDR1 LGHDT and CDR2 YNNKEL come from the germline V gene (reference sequence). Trimming left V 1 base short and J 7 bases short, with 8 bases between. The length of the CDR3 is 13 residues. DNA of the CDR3: TGTGCCAGCAGCCAAGCCAGGGCGCAGCCCCAGCATTTT. It codes for CASSQARAQPQHF.

The chain recombines TRBV5-1 with TRBJ2-5; D is possibly TRBD1 (5 bases). The V and J ends lost 4 bases and 1 base respectively, with 8 bases between them. The CDR3 covers 13 residues. The germline V gene has CDR1 SGHRS and CDR2 YFSETQ. For the CDR3, the DNA is TGCGCCAGCAGCCAGGGCGCCCAAGAGACCCAGTACTTC. Encoded protein: CASSQGAQETQYF.

The chain has TRBV9 and TRBJ1-4, with D maybe TRBD1 (5 bases). This CDR3 contains 15 residues. Germline V gene data show CDR1 as SGDLS and CDR2 as YYNGEE. V lost 4 bases and J lost 0, with 10 bases in between. CDR3 protein: CASSSRGSTNEKLFF. The CDR3 DNA reads TGTGCCAGCAGCTCAAGGGGATCAACTAATGAAAAACTGTTTTTT.

The chain is built from TRBV10-2 and TRBJ2-7; no definite D call. The CDR3 contains 13 residues. V gave up 6 bases and J gave up 3 bases, with 12 bases separating them. Germline loops: CDR1 WSHSY, CDR2 SAAADI. CDR3 protein: CASRASAGYEQYF. The CDR3 bases are TGCGCCAGCAGGGCTAGTGCCGGCTACGAGCAGTACTTC.

This chain uses TRBV9 with TRBJ1-1; unclear D gene. The CDR3 has 14 residues. Trimming cost V 0 bases and J 0 bases, with 6 bases left between them. CDR1 is SGDLS and CDR2 is YYNGEE in the germline V gene. CDR3 residues: CASSVAALNTEAFF. CDR3 DNA: TGTGCCAGCAGCGTAGCTGCGTTGAACACTGAAGCTTTCTTT.

The gene calls are TRBV13 and TRBJ1-1, with unresolved D. CDR3 size: 11 residues. The V gene's germline CDR1 is PRHDT and CDR2 FYEKMQ (reference sequence). The V end was cut by 5 bases, the J end by 2 bases, with 3 bases between. The CDR3 region is CASSLNTEAFF. Here the CDR3 DNA reads TGTGCCAGCAGCCTCAACACTGAAGCTTTCTTT.

This clone was counted only a few times. This sequence joins TRBV5-4 and TRBJ1-1, with a possible D match to TRBD1 (5 bases). Per germline, CDR1 SGHNT and CDR2 YYREEE (reference sequence). The CDR3 length is 16 residues. Trimming cost V 2 bases and J 8 bases, with 22 bases left between them. The CDR3: CASSLTGSSEFTEAFF. For the CDR3, the DNA is TGTGCCAGCAGCTTAACAGGCTCCTCCGAGTTCACGGAAGCTTTCTTT.

The chain recombines TRBV14 with TRBJ2-7; D may be TRBD2 (5 bases). The CDR3 extends over 12 amino acids. From germline, CDR1 is SGHDN and CDR2 FVKESK. V lost 3 bases and J 9 bases, leaving 12 bases between the germline ends. The CDR3 bases are TGTGCCAGCAGCCAGCAAGTTGGAGGGCAGTACTTC. Translated: CASSQQVGGQYF.

The chain combines TRBV5-1 with TRBJ2-5; D is perhaps TRBD1 (5 bases). V lost 4 bases and J lost 1, with 11 bases in between. Germline V CDR1 and CDR2: SGHRS, YFSETQ. This CDR3 is 14 amino acids long. CDR3: CASSSRVTQETQYF. CDR3 sequence (DNA): TGCGCCAGCAGCAGCAGGGTCACCCAAGAGACCCAGTACTTC.

This clone was counted a few times. One end of the junction fails to match germline, which may point to a read error. The rearrangement links TRBV3-1 (or the pseudogene TRBV3-2) to TRBJ1-1, with TRBD1 matching 7 bases. Germline V CDR1 and CDR2: LGHDT, YNNKEL (reference sequence). The CDR3 is 14 residues long. CDR3 nucleotides: TGTGCCAGCAGACAAGGGGGCGGAGGGACTGAAGCTTTCTTT. Encoded protein: CASRQGGGGTEAFF.

The chain is built from TRBV2 and TRBJ1-2; no firm D call. This CDR3 contains 12 residues. V was shortened by 5 bases and J by 4 bases, with 8 bases between the two germline ends. Germline V gives CDR1 SNHLY, CDR2 FYNNEI. CDR3 bases: TGTGCCAGCAGTCTAACGGTCTATGGCTACACCTTC. The encoded protein is CASSLTVYGYTF.

For the CDR3, the DNA is TGTGCCAGCAGCTTTTCCTTCTATGGCTACACCTTC. This sequence encodes CASSFSFYGYTF. The genes are TRBV13 and TRBJ1-2; D remains ambiguous. There are 12 residues in the CDR3. CDR1 and CDR2 from the germline V gene are PRHDT and FYEKMQ (reference sequence). V lost 3 bases and J 4 bases, leaving 6 bases between the germline ends.

V is TRBV7-2 and J is TRBJ2-7, with 7 nucleotides matching TRBD2. Per germline, CDR1 SGHTA and CDR2 FQGNSA. Trimming at V came to 2 bases and at J to 6 bases, leaving 7 bases not matched to a gene. The CDR3 contains 14 residues. The CDR3 loop is CASSLQVGRSEQYF. Written as DNA, the CDR3 is TGTGCCAGCAGCTTACAGGTCGGGAGGAGCGAGCAGTACTTC.

J is TRBJ1-6 and V is TRBV10-3; perhaps TRBD1 as D (5 bases). Germline assignment: CDR1 ENHRY and CDR2 SYGVKD. Trimming stripped 9 bases from V and 12 bases from J, with 18 bases between. The CDR3 has 13 amino acids. CDR3 amino acids: CAISQEPFGPLHF. The CDR3 DNA follows: TGTGCCATATCACAGGAACCTTTCGGACCCCTCCACTTT.

V usage is TRBV5-1 and J usage is TRBJ1-3; D is unclear. V was pared by 1 base and J by 2 bases, with 10 bases between. CDR1 and CDR2 from the germline V gene are SGHRS and YFSETQ. This CDR3 region has 15 residues. CDR3 sequence: CASSLQAPPGNTIYF. DNA for the CDR3: TGCGCCAGCAGCTTGCAAGCCCCTCCTGGAAACACCATATATTTT.

The chain employs TRBV5-4 and TRBJ1-1; D ambiguous. Trimming took 4 bases from V and 0 from J, leaving 10 bases between them. The germline gives CDR1 SGHNT, CDR2 YYREEE (reference sequence). This CDR3 is 14 amino acids long. The CDR3 reads CASSPRVMNTEAFF. Written as DNA, the CDR3 is TGTGCCAGCAGCCCACGGGTCATGAACACTGAAGCTTTCTTT.

The chain recombines TRBV27 with TRBJ2-2, with 8 bases aligning to TRBD1. Germline CDR1 reads MNHEY; CDR2 reads SMNVEV (reference sequence). The CDR3 is 20 amino acids. Trimming took 6 bases from V and 2 from J; bases not matched to a gene: 20. CDR3 sequence: CASSSYRFQDRDLNTGELFF. CDR3 coding DNA: TGTGCCAGCAGCTCCTACCGATTTCAGGACAGGGACTTAAACACCGGGGAGCTGTTTTTT.

This clone was observed a single time. CDR3 region: CASSQAGGELAQYF. As DNA, the CDR3 is TGTGCCAGCAGCCAGGCAGGGGGCGAGTTGGCCCAGTACTTC. The chain links TRBV3-1 (or the pseudogene TRBV3-2) to TRBJ2-5; TRBD1 matches 8 bases. Germline values: CDR1 LGHDT, CDR2 YNNKEL (reference sequence). There are 14 residues in the CDR3. Losses at the gene ends were 3 bases for V and 9 bases for J; bases not matched to a gene: 9.

The chain joins TRBV5-8 to TRBJ2-5; TRBD2 aligns across 15 bases. The ends lost 2 bases at V and 1 base at J; junction bases unmatched: 3. The CDR3 covers 17 residues. Germline V CDR1 and CDR2: SGHTS, YDEGEE. The CDR3 coding sequence is TGTGCCAGCAGCTTCGGACTAGCGGGGGGGTTCCAAGAGACCCAGTACTTC. It translates to CASSFGLAGGFQETQYF.

The chain recombines TRBV10-3 with TRBJ2-7, with a tentative D call TRBD2 (6 bases). Trimming removed 4 bases from V and 5 bases from J, with 12 bases in between. The germline V gene has CDR1 ENHRY and CDR2 SYGVKD. This CDR3 is built from 13 residues. This CDR3 is CAISAGGFNEQYF. The CDR3 bases are TGTGCCATCAGTGCCGGGGGATTTAACGAGCAGTACTTC.

This chain joins TRBV19 and TRBJ2-2; 8 bases fit TRBD2. This CDR3 contains 16 residues. The ends lost 4 bases at V and 0 bases at J; junction bases unmatched: 4. Germline CDR1 is LNHDA and CDR2 is SQIVND (reference sequence). The CDR3, as DNA: TGTGCCAGTAGTAGCACTAGCGGACCGAACACCGGGGAGCTGTTTTTT. As protein: CASSSTSGPNTGELFF.